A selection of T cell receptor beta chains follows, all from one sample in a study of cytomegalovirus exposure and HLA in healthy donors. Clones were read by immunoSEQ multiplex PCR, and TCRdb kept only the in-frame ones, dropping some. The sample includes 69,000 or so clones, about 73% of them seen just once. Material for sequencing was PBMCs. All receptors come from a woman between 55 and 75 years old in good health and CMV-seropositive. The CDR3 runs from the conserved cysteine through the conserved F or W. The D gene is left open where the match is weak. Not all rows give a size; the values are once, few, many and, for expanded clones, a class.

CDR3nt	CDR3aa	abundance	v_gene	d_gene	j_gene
TGTGCCAGCAATTGGGACAGGGTGGGGGAAAAACTGTTTTTT	CASNWDRVGEKLFF	NA	TRBV6-1	TRBD1	TRBJ1-4
TGTGCCAGCAGCTTAGGCCGGGCGGGGCCCTACGAGCAGTACTTC	CASSLGRAGPYEQYF	NA	TRBV13	NA	TRBJ2-7
TGTGCCAGCAGCGACAGGGACCCCTACGAGCAGTACTTC	CASSDRDPYEQYF	NA	TRBV7-9	TRBD1	TRBJ2-7
TGTGCCAGCTCACGTGGACAGGGGGCATTAACGAACACCGGGGAGCTGTTTTTT	CASSRGQGALTNTGELFF	NA	TRBV18	TRBD1	TRBJ2-2
TGTGCCAGCAGTGAGGTCAGCGAATGGGTCAATGAGCAGTTCTTC	CASSEVSEWVNEQFF	few	TRBV2	NA	TRBJ2-1
TGCGCCAGCAGCTTGACAGGCCGCACCGGGGAGCTGTTTTTT	CASSLTGRTGELFF	NA	TRBV10-2	NA	TRBJ2-2
TGTGCCAGCAGCCCGTGGAGGGGACCTGGAAACACCATATATTTT	CASSPWRGPGNTIYF	NA	TRBV11-2	NA	TRBJ1-3
TGTGCCACGGCTAGACTAGCGGGAGGGCTCGAGCAGTTCTTC	CATARLAGGLEQFF	NA	TRBV9	TRBD2	TRBJ2-1
TGTGCCAGCAGTTTAGGGACGGGAGGGAAGACCCAGTACTTC	CASSLGTGGKTQYF	NA	TRBV27	TRBD2	TRBJ2-5
TGTGCCTGGGGTCAGGGTCCCTACGAGCAGTACTTC	CAWGQGPYEQYF	NA	TRBV30	NA	TRBJ2-7
TGTGCCAGCAGTGTGCGACAGGGACGCAATGAGCAGTTCTTC	CASSVRQGRNEQFF	NA	TRBV6-1	TRBD1	TRBJ2-1
TGCGCCAGCAGCCCTACAGGGGGTTCCTACAATGAGCAGTTCTTC	CASSPTGGSYNEQFF	NA	TRBV4-1	TRBD1	TRBJ2-1
TGTGCCAGCAGCGTAGATGGTACCGGGGAGCTGTCTTTT	CASSVDGTGELSF	NA	TRBV9	NA	TRBJ2-2
TGCAGCGTTCTGACAGGCTCTGGAAACACCATATATTTT	CSVLTGSGNTIYF	NA	TRBV29-1	NA	TRBJ1-3
TGTGCCAGCAGCCCCCAGGTTGAGGGCGGCTACACCTTC	CASSPQVEGGYTF	NA	TRBV11-2	NA	TRBJ1-2
TGTGCTAGCAGCCCAGGGACAGGGGGACAAGAGACCCAGTACTTC	CASSPGTGGQETQYF	NA	TRBV7-7	TRBD1	TRBJ2-5
TGTGCCAGCAGCTTCGGGACAGATATGTCACCCCTCCACTTT	CASSFGTDMSPLHF	NA	TRBV11-2	TRBD1	TRBJ1-6
TGCAGCGTTGCTGGGCAGGGGGCGGGCGAGCAGTACTTC	CSVAGQGAGEQYF	NA	TRBV29-1	TRBD1	TRBJ2-7
TGTGCCAGCAGCCCGTTTACAACTAATGAAAAACTGTTTTTT	CASSPFTTNEKLFF	NA	TRBV7-9	NA	TRBJ1-4
TGTGCCAGCTCTGGACAGGGGATCTATGGCTACACCTTC	CASSGQGIYGYTF	NA	TRBV18	TRBD1	TRBJ1-2
TGTGCCAGCAGCCCCGGACAGTTGGTCTACGAGCAGTACTTC	CASSPGQLVYEQYF	NA	TRBV28	NA	TRBJ2-7
TGTGCCAGTACCAGAACGGGGTCCGGGCGTAGCAATCAGCCCCAGCATTTT	CASTRTGSGRSNQPQHF	NA	TRBV19	NA	TRBJ1-5
TGTGCCAGCAGCCCCGGGGGGGACAGGGGGCTCACTAATGAAAAACTGTTTTTT	CASSPGGDRGLTNEKLFF	NA	TRBV5-4	TRBD1	TRBJ1-4
TGTGCCAGCAGCACCGGGACTAGCGCGGATACGCAGTATTTT	CASSTGTSADTQYF	NA	TRBV7-9	TRBD2	TRBJ2-3
TGCGCCAGCAGCTTGCTGGGAGGGGGCAATCAGCCCCAGCATTTT	CASSLLGGGNQPQHF	NA	TRBV5-1	NA	TRBJ1-5
TGCGCCAGCAGCCACCCCAACAGGGAGAGCAATCAGCCCCAGCATTTT	CASSHPNRESNQPQHF	NA	TRBV4-1	NA	TRBJ1-5
TGCGCCAGCAGTTCGACAGGGGAAAAACTGTTTTTT	CASSSTGEKLFF	NA	TRBV5-1	TRBD1	TRBJ1-4
TGTGCCACCAGCAGAGCCCGGGACACCCTTGGGGCCTATGGCTACACCTTC	CATSRARDTLGAYGYTF	NA	TRBV15	NA	TRBJ1-2
TGCGCCAGCAGCCAAGGACAGGGGCGGGACACAGATACGCAGTATTTT	CASSQGQGRDTDTQYF	few	TRBV4-1	TRBD1	TRBJ2-3
TGTGCCAGCAGGCGCTTTGGTTCACCCCTCCACTTT	CASRRFGSPLHF	few	TRBV2	NA	TRBJ1-6
TGCGCCAGCAGCCAAGGGACAGGGGGCCGGTATCAGCCCCAGCATTTT	CASSQGTGGRYQPQHF	NA	TRBV4-1	TRBD1	TRBJ1-5
TGTGCCAGCATACAGGGATACCCCTACGAGCAGTACTTC	CASIQGYPYEQYF	once	TRBV6-1	NA	TRBJ2-7
TGTGCCAGTAAATATGGGGGGGCTAACTATGGCTACACCTTC	CASKYGGANYGYTF	NA	TRBV2	NA	TRBJ1-2
TGTGCCAGTAACAGGGGCCGGAACACTGAAGCTTTCTTT	CASNRGRNTEAFF	NA	TRBV2	TRBD1	TRBJ1-1
TGTGCCAGCAGTTCTTCCGGGACTAGCGGCACAGATACGCAGTATTTT	CASSSSGTSGTDTQYF	NA	TRBV6-6	TRBD2	TRBJ2-3
TGTGCCTCCTCCCCGGGACAGGGGGACTACGAGCAGTACTTC	CASSPGQGDYEQYF	NA	TRBV19	TRBD1	TRBJ2-7
TGCGCCAGCAGCCAAGGAGAGGGGGCGCAGGGAAACACCATATATTTT	CASSQGEGAQGNTIYF	few	TRBV4-1	TRBD1	TRBJ1-3
TGTGCCAGCAGCCAAGATTTAGAGGGTCCGAACACTGAAGCTTTCTTT	CASSQDLEGPNTEAFF	NA	TRBV4-2	NA	TRBJ1-1
TGCGCCAGCAGCCAAGTGGTGACAGTGGGAAACACCATATATTTT	CASSQVVTVGNTIYF	few	TRBV4-1	NA	TRBJ1-3
TGTGCCAGCAGCGTATTCCCGGCGGACACAGATACGCAGTATTTT	CASSVFPADTDTQYF	NA	TRBV9	NA	TRBJ2-3
TGTGCCAGCAGGGGACTAAGAGAGACCCAGTACTTC	CASRGLRETQYF	once	TRBV6-6	TRBD2	TRBJ2-5
TGTGCCAGCAGTGAAGCGACAGGGGATTTAATTCTAGCCAAAAACATTCAGTACTTC	CASSEATGDLILAKNIQYF	NA	TRBV6-1	TRBD1	TRBJ2-4